The text below deals with one TCR beta chain. Its antigen specificity is not known. No base quality information exists; no much larger clone differs at one position. Libraries were constructed by the immunoSEQ multiplex PCR assay. For the multiplex PCR, a mixture combining 60 forward primers for TCR Vbeta segments and 13 reverse primers for TCR Jbeta segments was used. The CDR3 region of rearranged TCR beta genes was amplified from genomic DNA by a multiplex PCR assay. The Illumina HiSeq System was used to sequence the amplified TCR beta libraries as 87-base-pair reads. Processing in the source paper ran as follows. In a later analysis, some 80 million unique TCR beta chains were counted across the approximately 620 repertoires, and around 11 million of these chains were shared by at least two donors. A nearest-neighbor algorithm error-corrected the raw reads and collapsed the reads into unique sequences, merging closely related sequences to remove PCR and sequencing errors. V, D and J gene segments were assigned by aligning CDR3 sequences to IMGT reference sequences. For a sequence to be retained, a match of at least six nucleotides to both a V gene segment and a J gene segment was required. Rearrangements were called productive when the CDR3 lacked stop codons and stayed in frame with V and J; all others were non-productive. Following IMGT convention, CDR3 was defined as the stretch from the second conserved V-encoded cysteine to the conserved J-encoded phenylalanine. In an earlier analysis of roughly 580 of the donors, sequences lacking an unambiguous match to a single V gene segment were excluded. In an earlier analysis of a few hundred of the donors, V segments were called functional above 56.7% productive rearrangements and were called segregating when the between-donor standard deviation exceeded 5%. A statistical classification framework was developed to diagnose cytomegalovirus status using the catalog of TCR beta chain sequences. V and J gene assignment, in a later analysis, came from comparing TCR nucleotide sequences with IMGT/GENE-DB human TR gene sequences. The TCRdist pipeline was used in a later analysis to assign CDR3 sequences and most-parsimonious VDJ recombination scenarios. In a later analysis, every TCR beta chain was defined by the combination of its CDR3 amino acid sequence and its V-gene family, and reads without a unique V-gene family were dropped. To address suspected cross-contamination and a sequencing artifact, a later analysis removed roughly 580 highly shared, low-generation-probability nucleotide sequences. For each public chain, a later analysis derived a clonal expansion index from normalized ranks of inferred template counts within each repertoire. Generation probabilities in a later analysis came from a VDJ recombination model fitted to out-of-frame rearrangements, and those results were checked against IGoR. In a later analysis, TCR-TCR, TCR-HLA and TCR-CMV co-occurrence was scored with hypergeometric tests, and a repertoire-size bias correction was applied to TCR pairs. In a later analysis, false discovery rates were estimated by permuting HLA or CMV assignments 20 times. In a later analysis, co-occurring TCRs were grouped with DBSCAN, and TCRdist sequence similarity was added when clustering was performed within HLA-allele-positive subsets. Repertoires with fewer than 30,000 or more than 120,000 public chains were left out of co-occurrence clustering, as were about 5 repertoires with anomalous nucleotide sharing. TCRdb re-hosts the immuneACCESS table, in-frame sequences only. Its copies lack some clones; in the studies checked, an unresolved V gene accounts for under half of them, and the cause for the rest is not known. V and J calls and clone size come straight from that table; D and trimming were deduced from the DNA. In this sample the table shows 200,000 to 250,000 clones, approximately 82% of which occur a single time. Of the sample, under 0.8% falls within the top ten clones.

The source of the sample is a study of cytomegalovirus exposure and HLA in healthy donors listed by TCRdb under 2017. Background on the whole study: An earlier analysis of some 550 of the donors reported about 250 Gb of sequence data and roughly 110 million unique TCR beta sequences from around 200 million T cells. Typing coverage varied by locus: 629-630 donors for A, B, C, DRB1 and DQB1; 500 to 550 for DQA1; more than 600 for DPA1; some 470 for DPB1. Roughly 300 gigabases of sequencing data and around 80 million unique TCR sequences made up an early release that covered 500 to 700 HLA-typed donors. Of the 300 to 450 genotyped donors, roughly 80% were placed in the genetic ancestry cluster associated with self-reported Caucasian donors. Both class I and class II loci were covered by HLA typing, at four-digit resolution. A later analysis re-examined previously published TCR beta repertoires from 500 to 700 donors and added high-resolution HLA genotyping to investigate patterns of TCR occurrence. The study used immunosequencing to profile the T cell repertoires of some 600 subjects and linked those repertoires to cytomegalovirus serostatus. Genome-wide SNP genotypes for about 60% of the roughly 670 donors were used in a later genetic analysis, which treated that subset as a discovery cohort. Every repertoire in the discovery cohort had been generated on one and the same sequencing platform. An earlier analysis of roughly 580 of the donors used high-throughput TCR beta sequencing to judge whether each TCR beta V gene segment behaved as functional or pseudogenic. Along with the approximately 700-subject first cohort, a separate validation cohort of roughly 110 different subjects was used. A handful of DR-DQ haplotypes were handled as single units for association and clustering because linkage in the cohort was strong. The later analysis used no new phenotypic data to find candidate immune exposures, relying instead on TCR beta sequences and their occurrence across donors. Among 398 genotyped donors of the cohort, an average of approximately 220,000 unique TCR beta nucleotide sequences was sequenced per donor, of which 15% to 20% were non-productive. Alongside the repertoire data, information on donor age, sex, ethnicity and CMV serostatus was compiled. The study combined high-throughput TCR immunosequencing, statistical association of individual TCRs with disease status, and machine learning to predict cytomegalovirus infection status. The study was designed to test whether signatures of past pathogen exposure could be identified by cataloging public T cell receptors. The study at large found these results: Because HLA typing was missing for some donors at each locus, association tests included only the typed subset. In a later genetic analysis, fewer N-insertions in productive TCRs were reported among donors in an Asian-associated ancestry cluster than the roughly 700-donor mean. In a later analysis, TCR association rates were found to vary across HLA loci, with the most associated TCRs seen for DRB1 alleles and the fewest for HLA-C alleles. While some public TCRs were present in many individuals, most TCR sequences turned up only very rarely across donors. A later analysis found that HLA-associated TCR beta chains were more clonally expanded and had lower generation probabilities than equally common non-associated chains. Only TCR beta chains were sequenced in this cohort, and the absence of alpha or paired-chain data limited detectable features. Some IMGT-functional V segments, including TRBV6-2 and TRBV6-3, could not be told apart with the 87-base-pair reads, so those segments were excluded. Correlated functional status among segregating V segments might be attributable to linkage disequilibrium, but an unknown experimental factor could not be ruled out. The classifier was reported to diagnose cytomegalovirus status with high specificity and sensitivity in both the original and validation cohorts. About 15 rarely observed V segments, including chromosome 9 orphons, were excluded from the earlier analysis of several hundred of the donors because counts were too low. Assigning TCR associations to individual alleles was difficult when HLA alleles, especially DR and DQ, strongly co-occurred. According to a later analysis, most CMV-associated TCR beta chains appeared to be HLA-restricted, and the HLA associations seemed to be driven largely by CMV exposure. The sequencing pipeline was judged likely to have produced a cluster of highly shared sequence variants as a technical artifact. A further reported finding was that TCR beta sequences accurately predicted the HLA-A and HLA-B alleles for most subjects in the first cohort. Broadly in line with IMGT annotations, most TCR beta V segments showed up in productive rearrangements about 90% or about 30% of the time in an earlier analysis of several hundred of the donors. The only immune exposure information available for the cohort was CMV serostatus. Several of the top co-occurrence clusters appeared to be linked to parvovirus B19, influenza, CMV and Epstein-Barr virus, according to a later analysis. According to the authors, the approach could potentially be generalized to other disease states and immunological phenotypes. In a later genetic analysis, a missense DCLRE1C variant was associated with V-gene and J-gene trimming of TCR beta chains, and the association was replicated in an independent cohort. A few of the identified cytomegalovirus-associated TCR beta chains were confirmed in vitro to be specific for cytomegalovirus antigens. Sequencing depth was assumed to be roughly uniform across donors in the presence/absence analyses, though that assumption may not hold. In a later analysis, some 18,000 TCR beta sequences were associated with specific HLA alleles at a false discovery rate of 0.05. In the study, 150 to 200 TCR beta chains were listed as associated with cytomegalovirus.

The cohort was made up of 650 to 700 healthy bone marrow donors. At the time of sampling, every cohort member was nominally healthy, though immune exposures that went unrecorded were likely present. The donor was CMV seronegative and was included in the group of approximately 350 seronegative cohort members. Each donor provided a peripheral blood sample, and peripheral blood mononuclear cells were used for TCR beta sequencing. Genomic DNA extraction from the blood cell samples was performed with the Qiagen DNeasy Blood Extraction Kit. Relative to germline, V is 4 bases shorter and J is 1 base shorter, with 14 bases between their ends. From the cysteine through the phenylalanine, the CDR3 covers 15 amino acids. Only the CDR3 DNA stays, 45 bases, in frame from base 1. The germline V gene encodes CDR1 SGDLS and CDR2 YYNGEE.

Sample: PBMCs. The chain joins TRBV9 to TRBJ1-2, and perhaps TRBD1 as D gene, on 5 matching bases. The receptor was derived from a man between 18 and 29 years old in good health and CMV-seronegative. The DNA is as follows: TGTGCCAGCAGCCCCCAGGGCCACGTTAACTATGGCTACACCTTC. Its coded protein is CASSPQGHVNYGYTF.